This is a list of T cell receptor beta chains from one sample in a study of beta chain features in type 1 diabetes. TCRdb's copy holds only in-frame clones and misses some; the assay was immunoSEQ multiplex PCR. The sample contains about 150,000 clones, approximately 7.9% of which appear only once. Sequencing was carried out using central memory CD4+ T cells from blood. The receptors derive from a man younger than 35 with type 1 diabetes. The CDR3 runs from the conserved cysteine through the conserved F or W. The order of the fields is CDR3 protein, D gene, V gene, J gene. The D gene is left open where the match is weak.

CDR3: CASSRWRTETQYF; D: NA; V: TRBV7-2; J: TRBJ2-5
CDR3: CASSLLVYSQETQYF; D: NA; V: TRBV11-2; J: TRBJ2-5
CDR3: CASSFRQGTEAFF; D: TRBD1; V: TRBV28; J: TRBJ1-1
CDR3: CSVLPGRATGELFF; D: TRBD2; V: TRBV29-1; J: TRBJ2-2
CDR3: CSVEDSGGGYTF; D: NA; V: TRBV29-1; J: TRBJ1-2
CDR3: CATSPGQETQYF; D: NA; V: TRBV15; J: TRBJ2-5
CDR3: CASSYTQARQGQYF; D: TRBD1; V: TRBV6-5; J: TRBJ2-7
CDR3: CASSVAPGGASYEQYF; D: NA; V: TRBV9; J: TRBJ2-7
CDR3: CAWSRAGGRTGELFF; D: TRBD2; V: TRBV30; J: TRBJ2-2
CDR3: CASSIRTSGGPYNEQFF; D: TRBD2; V: TRBV19; J: TRBJ2-1
CDR3: CASSERRGGPLSYEQYF; D: TRBD2; V: TRBV2; J: TRBJ2-7
CDR3: CSVTWGGVDQPQHF; D: NA; V: TRBV29-1; J: TRBJ1-5
CDR3: CASSQTGGVIYNEQFF; D: TRBD1; V: TRBV5-4; J: TRBJ2-1
CDR3: CASSPTRTGNQHF; D: TRBD1; V: TRBV6-5; J: TRBJ1-5
CDR3: CASSLGTSGETQYF; D: NA; V: TRBV11-2; J: TRBJ2-5
CDR3: CASSEQIDNEQFF; D: NA; V: TRBV6-5; J: TRBJ2-1
CDR3: CASSVAGGQTTDTQYF; D: NA; V: TRBV9; J: TRBJ2-3
CDR3: CSVSRGSNQPQHF; D: NA; V: TRBV29-1; J: TRBJ1-5
CDR3: CASSVEREGQQFF; D: TRBD2; V: TRBV9; J: TRBJ2-1
CDR3: CASSVGIAGPQETQYF; D: TRBD2; V: TRBV9; J: TRBJ2-5
CDR3: CASSPQGSNQPQHF; D: NA; V: TRBV18; J: TRBJ1-5
CDR3: CASSRTGGDTEAFF; D: TRBD1; V: TRBV5-1; J: TRBJ1-1
CDR3: CAWRSSYEQYF; D: NA; V: TRBV30; J: NA
CDR3: CASSLLDRGAEAFF; D: TRBD1; V: TRBV6-6; J: TRBJ1-1
CDR3: CAWSALAGETQYF; D: TRBD2; V: TRBV30; J: TRBJ2-5
CDR3: CASSPLAGDSYEQYF; D: TRBD2; V: TRBV4-3; J: TRBJ2-7
CDR3: CASVPSGKDEQFF; D: TRBD2; V: TRBV6-5; J: TRBJ2-1
CDR3: CASSLRQGGVNTEAFF; D: TRBD1; V: TRBV28; J: TRBJ1-1
CDR3: CASSPGQNQPQHF; D: TRBD1; V: TRBV18; J: TRBJ1-5
CDR3: CASSQDGTVTDTQYF; D: TRBD1; V: TRBV4-1; J: TRBJ2-3
CDR3: CASSPRDSYNSPLHF; D: NA; V: TRBV28; J: TRBJ1-6
CDR3: CASSSYSAGGSNQPQHF; D: NA; V: TRBV28; J: TRBJ1-5
CDR3: CASTHGRGGALTDTQYF; D: TRBD2; V: TRBV7-2; J: TRBJ2-3
CDR3: CASSKAGEAGYTF; D: NA; V: TRBV11-2; J: TRBJ1-2
CDR3: CATSRDIETQYF; D: NA; V: TRBV15; J: TRBJ2-5